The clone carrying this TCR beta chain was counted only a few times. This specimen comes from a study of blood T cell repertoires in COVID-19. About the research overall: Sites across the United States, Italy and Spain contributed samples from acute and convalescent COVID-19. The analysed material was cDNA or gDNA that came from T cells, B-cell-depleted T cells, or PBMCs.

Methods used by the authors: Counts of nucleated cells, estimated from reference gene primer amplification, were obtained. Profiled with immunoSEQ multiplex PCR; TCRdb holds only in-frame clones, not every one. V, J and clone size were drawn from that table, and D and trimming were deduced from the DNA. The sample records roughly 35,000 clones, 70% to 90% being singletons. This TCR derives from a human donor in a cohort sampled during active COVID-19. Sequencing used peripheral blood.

CDR3 DNA sequence: TGCGCCAGCAGCCTGACAGGGGGCACCGGGGAGCTGTTTTTT. It translates to CASSLTGGTGELFF. The chain is built from TRBV5-1 and TRBJ2-2; the match to TRBD1 covers 9 bases. V lost 4 bases to trimming and J lost 4 bases; unmatched junction nucleotides: 2. Germline V CDR1 and CDR2: SGHRS, YFSETQ. This CDR3 is built from 14 residues.